These T cell receptor beta chains were read from a single sample in a study of T cell clonotyping in hematopoietic cell transplantation. Clones were sequenced by immunoSEQ multiplex PCR, and TCRdb holds only the in-frame ones, with some missing. There are some 76,000 clones in the sample; 90% to 97% occur only once, and roughly 1.7% lies in the top ten. Sequenced material: peripheral blood mononuclear cells, taken before stem cell transplant. Receptors originate from a woman between 45 and 65 years old with acute myeloid leukemia. Some clones in this sample may be carry-over from other donors' samples. Each CDR3 is given with its conserved first and last residue. The order of the fields is J gene, CDR3 length, clone size, V gene, D gene, CDR3 protein, CDR3 DNA. D genes are given only for firm matches. A row's size may be missing; if present it is once, few, many or a size class.

J gene: TRBJ2-2; CDR3 length: 15; clone size: NA; V gene: TRBV11-2; D gene: NA; CDR3 protein: CASSQPAANTGELFF; CDR3 DNA: TGTGCCAGCAGCCAGCCGGCAGCGAACACCGGGGAGCTGTTTTTT
J gene: TRBJ2-7; CDR3 length: 14; clone size: NA; V gene: TRBV29-1; D gene: TRBD1; CDR3 protein: CSVVPGTGAYEQYF; CDR3 DNA: TGCAGCGTTGTACCCGGGACAGGGGCTTACGAGCAGTACTTC
J gene: TRBJ2-7; CDR3 length: 14; clone size: NA; V gene: TRBV5-1; D gene: TRBD1; CDR3 protein: CASSLGRGRNEQYF; CDR3 DNA: TGCGCCAGCAGCTTGGGCAGGGGGCGGAACGAGCAGTACTTC
J gene: TRBJ2-7; CDR3 length: 15; clone size: once; V gene: TRBV4-2; D gene: NA; CDR3 protein: CASSQEAGASYEQYF; CDR3 DNA: TGTGCCAGCAGCCAAGAGGCTGGGGCGTCCTACGAGCAGTACTTC
J gene: TRBJ2-7; CDR3 length: 14; clone size: once; V gene: TRBV6-1; D gene: TRBD2; CDR3 protein: CASSAAGSSYEQYF; CDR3 DNA: TGTGCCAGCAGTGCAGCGGGGAGCTCCTACGAGCAGTACTTC
J gene: TRBJ2-5; CDR3 length: 12; clone size: once; V gene: TRBV30; D gene: NA; CDR3 protein: CAWRGNQETQYF; CDR3 DNA: TGTGCCTGGAGGGGGAACCAAGAGACCCAGTACTTC
J gene: TRBJ1-4; CDR3 length: 13; clone size: NA; V gene: TRBV5-1; D gene: TRBD1; CDR3 protein: CASQTGPDEKLFF; CDR3 DNA: TGCGCCAGTCAGACAGGGCCCGATGAAAAACTGTTTTTT
J gene: TRBJ1-5; CDR3 length: 15; clone size: NA; V gene: TRBV5-8; D gene: TRBD1; CDR3 protein: CASSRQGYSNQPQHF; CDR3 DNA: TGTGCCAGCAGTAGACAGGGGTATAGCAATCAGCCCCAGCATTTT
J gene: TRBJ1-6; CDR3 length: 14; clone size: NA; V gene: TRBV19; D gene: NA; CDR3 protein: CASSPGPSRSPLHF; CDR3 DNA: TGTGCCAGTAGTCCGGGACCGTCGAGGTCACCCCTCCACTTT
J gene: TRBJ1-2; CDR3 length: 14; clone size: NA; V gene: TRBV27; D gene: NA; CDR3 protein: CASMDGRQSDGYTF; CDR3 DNA: TGTGCCAGCATGGATGGCAGGCAATCGGATGGCTACACCTTC
J gene: TRBJ1-1; CDR3 length: 13; clone size: NA; V gene: TRBV15; D gene: NA; CDR3 protein: CATFSTRGTEAFF; CDR3 DNA: TGTGCCACCTTCTCAACCAGGGGAACTGAAGCTTTCTTT
J gene: TRBJ2-5; CDR3 length: 16; clone size: NA; V gene: TRBV14; D gene: NA; CDR3 protein: CASSLLQGGFQETQYF; CDR3 DNA: TGTGCCAGCAGCTTACTCCAGGGGGGGTTCCAAGAGACCCAGTACTTC
J gene: TRBJ2-7; CDR3 length: 13; clone size: NA; V gene: TRBV7-8; D gene: NA; CDR3 protein: CASSHSGLLGQYF; CDR3 DNA: TGTGCCAGCAGCCATAGCGGCCTTCTCGGGCAGTACTTC
J gene: TRBJ1-1; CDR3 length: 13; clone size: NA; V gene: TRBV5-1; D gene: NA; CDR3 protein: CASSLEQGTEAFF; CDR3 DNA: TGCGCCAGCAGCTTGGAACAGGGAACTGAAGCTTTCTTT
J gene: TRBJ1-2; CDR3 length: 14; clone size: once; V gene: TRBV5-4; D gene: NA; CDR3 protein: CASSRDQQGYGYTF; CDR3 DNA: TGTGCCAGCAGCCGCGACCAGCAGGGCTATGGCTACACCTTC
J gene: TRBJ2-2; CDR3 length: 15; clone size: NA; V gene: TRBV27; D gene: TRBD2; CDR3 protein: CASTSGITNTGELFF; CDR3 DNA: TGTGCCAGCACTAGCGGGATCACGAACACCGGGGAGCTGTTTTTT
J gene: TRBJ2-3; CDR3 length: 15; clone size: NA; V gene: TRBV5-1; D gene: TRBD1; CDR3 protein: CASSHGTGAPDTQYF; CDR3 DNA: TGCGCCAGCAGTCACGGGACAGGGGCCCCAGATACGCAGTATTTT
J gene: TRBJ1-4; CDR3 length: 10; clone size: NA; V gene: TRBV20-1; D gene: NA; CDR3 protein: CSAMREKLFF; CDR3 DNA: TGCAGTGCTATGCGGGAAAAACTGTTTTTT
J gene: TRBJ1-5; CDR3 length: 14; clone size: NA; V gene: TRBV2; D gene: TRBD1; CDR3 protein: CASSEGQGDQPQHF; CDR3 DNA: TGTGCCAGCAGTGAAGGACAGGGAGATCAGCCCCAGCATTTT
J gene: TRBJ1-3; CDR3 length: 14; clone size: NA; V gene: TRBV27; D gene: NA; CDR3 protein: CASRALGGGDTIYF; CDR3 DNA: TGTGCCAGCAGAGCCCTGGGGGGCGGAGACACCATATATTTT
J gene: TRBJ2-2; CDR3 length: 13; clone size: NA; V gene: TRBV4-2; D gene: NA; CDR3 protein: CASSQSSTGELFF; CDR3 DNA: TGTGCCAGCAGCCAAAGCTCCACCGGGGAGCTGTTTTTT
J gene: TRBJ2-7; CDR3 length: 16; clone size: once; V gene: TRBV4-1; D gene: NA; CDR3 protein: CASSPSYGGVVYEQYF; CDR3 DNA: TGCGCCAGCAGCCCGTCGTACGGAGGGGTGGTGTACGAGCAGTACTTC
J gene: TRBJ2-7; CDR3 length: 14; clone size: NA; V gene: TRBV9; D gene: TRBD1; CDR3 protein: CASSEGTGPGEQYF; CDR3 DNA: TGTGCCAGCAGCGAGGGGACAGGACCGGGGGAGCAGTACTTC
J gene: TRBJ1-4; CDR3 length: 15; clone size: NA; V gene: TRBV4-1; D gene: TRBD1; CDR3 protein: CASSQEWGQLEKLFF; CDR3 DNA: TGCGCCAGCAGCCAAGAATGGGGACAGCTGGAAAAACTGTTTTTT
J gene: TRBJ1-5; CDR3 length: 14; clone size: NA; V gene: TRBV4-2; D gene: NA; CDR3 protein: CASSQVLSNQPQHF; CDR3 DNA: TGTGCCAGCAGCCAGGTCTTAAGCAATCAGCCCCAGCATTTT
J gene: TRBJ2-3; CDR3 length: 15; clone size: NA; V gene: TRBV5-4; D gene: TRBD1; CDR3 protein: CASSARTGNRDTQYF; CDR3 DNA: TGTGCCAGCAGCGCGCGGACAGGGAATAGGGATACGCAGTATTTT
J gene: TRBJ2-5; CDR3 length: 10; clone size: NA; V gene: TRBV6-1; D gene: NA; CDR3 protein: CASGRETQYF; CDR3 DNA: TGTGCCAGCGGGAGGGAGACCCAGTACTTC